The clone carrying this T cell receptor beta chain was seen more than once but under ten times. The antigen is undetermined. A read error is possible here, since a much larger clone lies one base away. The CDR3 is cut off 3 residues early in the read; its end comes from the germline J gene. Other DNA sequences in the sample encode the same CDR3. Caucasian heritage predominated among both patients and controls. These data come from a study of T cell clonality in common variable immunodeficiency. Profiled with immunoSEQ multiplex PCR; TCRdb holds only in-frame clones, not every one. Listed here are approximately 52,000 clones without any singletons, the top ten holding 3.4%. Findings of the study overall: Shared TCRbeta clones were fewer between CVID subjects than controls.

Germline V lookup: CDR1 GTSNPN, CDR2 SVGIG (reference sequence). The CDR3 spans 14 residues. The receptor's source is a person between 18 and 70 years old in good health. The V gene is TRBV30, the J gene TRBJ1-3; D perhaps matches TRBD1 (6 bases). Sequenced input: peripheral blood mononuclear cells. The CDR3: CAWSTGSSGNTIYF. The CDR3 DNA, read in part, is TGTGCCTGGAGTACAGGGAGCTCTGGAAACACG.